Detailed here is one T cell receptor (beta chain). Its antigen is as yet unknown. The PCR used 60 Vbeta and 13 Jbeta primers. Libraries were prepared by immunoSEQ multiplex PCR; TCRdb keeps only in-frame clonotypes and omits some of them. This table holds about 130,000 clones, approximately 80% found once. The data derive from a study of cytomegalovirus exposure and HLA in healthy donors. General study results and limits: A later analysis associated 15,000 or so TCR beta sequences with HLA alleles at a 0.05 false discovery rate. Within a later analysis, the majority of CMV-associated TCR beta chains appeared HLA-restricted. Common viral pathogens seemed, in a later analysis, to connect with several of the most significant clusters.

This clonotype originated in a male donor in good health and CMV-seronegative. The sequenced sample consisted of PBMCs.

The CDR3 nucleotides read TGTGCCAGCAGCTTGGGGCAGGGGGCGAGTGGAAACACCATATATTTT. Translating it yields CASSLGQGASGNTIYF. This rearrangement joins TRBV5-4 to TRBJ1-3; 8 bases line up with TRBD1. Germline trimming cut 0 bases from V and 3 bases from J; bases unmatched to any gene: 5. CDR3 length: 16 residues. In germline, CDR1 is SGHNT, CDR2 YYREEE (reference sequence). Full variable domain (outside the CDR3, taken from reference TRBV5-4 and TRBJ1-3): ETGVTQSPTHLIKTRGQQVTLRCSSQSGHNTVSWYQQALGQGPQFIFQYYREEENGRGNFPPRFSGLQFPNYSSELNVNALELDDSALYLCASSLGQGASGNTIYFGEGSWLTVV.